The T cell receptor (beta chain) under discussion was sequenced for a study of OX40 agonist ivuxolimab in advanced cancers. Overall study context: Head and neck, renal cell, melanoma or hepatocellular carcinoma were the cancers that dose-escalation patients had.

Study-wide results and limits: Expanded peripheral T-cell antigen specificity went undetermined.

Germline values: CDR1 SEHNR, CDR2 FQNEAQ (reference sequence). CDR3 length equals 16 residues. Trimming cost V 2 bases and J 1 base, with 12 bases left between them. A note on this clone: What it binds is not known.

Clones were sequenced by immunoSEQ multiplex PCR, and TCRdb holds only the in-frame ones, with some missing. The sample consists of over 45,000 clones, 70% to 90% of them appearing once. This receptor was obtained from an adult with an advanced solid tumor such as melanoma, head and neck, liver or kidney cancer. The specimen comprised CD4+ or CD8+ T cells sorted from blood, sampled in a trial of the OX40 agonist ivuxolimab. J is TRBJ1-3 and V is TRBV7-9, with a possible D match to TRBD1 (6 bases). CDR3 sequence: CASSLRDTLSGNTIYF. The CDR3 region has the DNA TGTGCCAGCAGCTTAAGGGACACACTTTCTGGAAACACCATATATTTT.